Shown below are 32 T cell receptor beta chains from a single sample sequenced in a study of blood T cell repertoires in COVID-19. Assay used: immunoSEQ multiplex PCR; TCRdb lists only in-frame clones, some missing. The sample lists 210,000 or so clones; roughly 82% were seen once. The sample was peripheral blood. The receptors here all came from a woman in her 40s with acute or convalescent COVID-19.

The CDR3 region is CASSQGAKGYTF. The CDR3 DNA reads as TGTGCCAGCAGTCAGGGGGCGAAGGGCTACACCTTC. The V call is TRBV6-5, the J call TRBJ1-2; TRBD1 aligns across 8 bases. J gave up 8 bases and V 5 bases, and 4 bases lay outside the gene matches. The CDR3 spans 12 residues. CDR1 is MNHEY and CDR2 is SVGAGI in the germline V gene.

This clone was picked up one time. The chain couples TRBV5-1 to TRBJ1-2; 8 bases align to TRBD1. With V trimmed by 3 bases and J by 6 bases, 4 bases remained unmatched. The CDR3 is 13 amino acids. Germline V CDR1 and CDR2: SGHRS, YFSETQ. The CDR3 nucleotides are TGCGCCAGCAGCTCTGACAGGGGAGATGGCTACACCTTC. It yields the protein CASSSDRGDGYTF.

The chain uses TRBV18 and TRBJ2-2; a weak D match, TRBD2 (6 bases). V lost 3 bases and J 2 bases, leaving 7 bases between the germline ends. Germline V gene sequence: CDR1 KGHSH, CDR2 LQKENI. The CDR3 covers 14 residues. The CDR3 region is CASSPGLNTGELFF. CDR3 DNA: TGTGCCAGCTCACCGGGACTTAACACCGGGGAGCTGTTTTTT.

The chain links TRBV27 to TRBJ2-3, with 13 bases lining up with TRBD2. Germline lookup yields CDR1 MNHEY and CDR2 SMNVEV (reference sequence). The CDR3 has 17 residues. V shed 3 bases, J shed 2 bases, and the junction held 5 bases outside the gene matches. The CDR3 DNA reads TGTGCCAGCAGTTTCCAGGGACTAGCGGGAATCACAGATACGCAGTATTTT. Protein: CASSFQGLAGITDTQYF.

The chain couples TRBV6-6 to TRBJ2-3; TRBD1 matches 8 bases. The CDR3 covers 14 residues. Germline-derived CDR1 and CDR2 are MNHNY and SVGAGI (reference sequence). J gave up 0 bases and V 7 bases, and 3 bases lay outside the gene matches. The CDR3 bases are TGTGCCAGCACCAGGACAGGGAGCACAGATACGCAGTATTTT. It specifies CASTRTGSTDTQYF.

The chain recombines TRBV18 with TRBJ2-3; TRBD2 is a possible D gene (7 bases). Per germline, CDR1 KGHSH and CDR2 LQKENI. The CDR3 runs 16 residues. V lost 1 base to trimming and J lost 0 bases, with 11 bases between them. The CDR3 bases are TGTGCCAGCTCACCACTGGGGGGGGCTAGCACAGATACGCAGTATTTT. This encodes CASSPLGGASTDTQYF.

This chain links TRBV6-5 with TRBJ1-1; TRBD1 might be the D (6 bases). Germline values: CDR1 MNHEY, CDR2 SVGAGI. This CDR3 region has 14 residues. The V end lost 5 bases, the J end lost 4 bases, and 14 bases lay between the germline ends. The CDR3, as DNA: TGTGCCAGCAGTCAAAGGGGGAGGGTCACTGAAGCTTTCTTT. As protein: CASSQRGRVTEAFF.

The gene calls are TRBV6-5 and TRBJ2-6, with unresolved D. The ends were cut back, 6 bases at V and 1 base at J, with 4 bases in the middle. The CDR3 covers 13 residues. CDR1 MNHEY and CDR2 SVGAGI come from the germline V gene. The CDR3 coding sequence is TGTGCCAGCAGCCTTTCTGGGGCCAACGTCCTGACTTTC. Translating gives CASSLSGANVLTF.

In the case of this clone: The same CDR3 also results from other DNA sequences found in this sample. The chain joins TRBV5-1 to TRBJ2-7, with 9 bases that match TRBD1. The ends lost 4 bases at V and 3 bases at J; junction bases unmatched: 5. The CDR3 runs to 14 residues. Per germline, CDR1 SGHRS and CDR2 YFSETQ. The CDR3 sequence: CASSLDRGGYEQYF. Written as DNA, the CDR3 is TGCGCCAGCAGCCTAGACAGGGGGGGCTACGAGCAGTACTTC.

This sequence joins TRBV12-3 or TRBV12-4 and TRBJ2-2; D not resolved. Between the trimmed V and J ends, which lost 6 bases and 5 bases, there was a span of 4 bases. The length of the CDR3 is 11 residues. The CDR3 DNA reads TGTGCCAGCAGAATAACCGGGGAGCTGTTTTTT. Its translation: CASRITGELFF.

The chain links TRBV19 to TRBJ2-1; no firm D call. Germline V lookup: CDR1 LNHDA, CDR2 SQIVND (reference sequence). This CDR3 has 15 residues. V lost 2 bases and J lost 0, with 8 bases in between. The CDR3 coding sequence is TGTGCCAGTAGTATATTGTCGGGCTCCTACAATGAGCAGTTCTTC. Its translation: CASSILSGSYNEQFF.

J is TRBJ1-2 and V is TRBV14; D is unresolved. Trimming left V 4 bases short and J 2 bases short, with 8 bases between. Germline V CDR1 and CDR2: SGHDN, FVKESK. There are 13 residues in the CDR3. The CDR3 nucleotides read TGTGCCAGCAGCCTGGCAGGAAACTATGGCTACACCTTC. Translated, it gives CASSLAGNYGYTF.

V and J are TRBV30 and TRBJ2-7; 13 nucleotides line up with TRBD2. Germline V gene sequence: CDR1 GTSNPN, CDR2 SVGIG (reference sequence). The V segment lost 3 bases and the J segment 1 base; nucleotides outside the gene matches: 9. This CDR3 region has 17 residues. The CDR3 bases are TGTGCCTGGAGACTAGCGGGAGGGCCTCTGGAGTCCTACGAGCAGTACTTC. It is translated as CAWRLAGGPLESYEQYF.

The rearrangement joins TRBV27 to TRBJ1-2, with 8 bases identical to TRBD1. The CDR3 has 12 amino acids. V gave up 10 bases and J gave up 5 bases; unmatched junction bases: 6. The germline V gene has CDR1 MNHEY and CDR2 SMNVEV (reference sequence). In DNA form, the CDR3 reads TGTGCCACCTCAGGGGGCAGGTATGGCTACACCTTC. This sequence encodes CATSGGRYGYTF.

This clone occurred once. The CDR3 region is CASSQAGDGTDTQYF. DNA of the CDR3: TGCGCCAGCAGCCAAGCAGGGGACGGCACAGATACGCAGTATTTT. The chain has TRBV4-1 and TRBJ2-3; D perhaps matches TRBD1 (6 bases). The V gene's germline CDR1 is MGHRA and CDR2 YSYEKL. With 1 base removed from V and 1 base from J, the gap between germline ends came to 9 bases. This CDR3 contains 15 residues.

J is TRBJ2-3 and V is TRBV19; tentatively, D is TRBD2 (6 bases). V was pared by 6 bases and J by 5 bases, with 6 bases between. The CDR3 contains 11 residues. CDR1 is LNHDA, CDR2 SQIVND, per germline (reference sequence). CDR3 coding DNA: TGTGCCAGTAGGGGAGGAGATACGCAGTATTTT. This codes for CASRGGDTQYF. Filled out from reference TRBV19 and TRBJ2-3, the complete variable domain reads DGGITQSPKYLFRKEGQNVTLSCEQNLNHDAMYWYRQDPGQGLRLIYYSQIVNDFQKGDIAEGYSVSREKKESFPLTVTSAQKNPTAFYLCASRGGDTQYFGPGTRLTVL.

The chain recombines TRBV30 with TRBJ2-3; 13 bases line up with TRBD2. The length of the CDR3 is 17 residues. Germline V CDR1 and CDR2: GTSNPN, SVGIG (reference sequence). Trimming removed 2 bases from V and 5 bases from J; junction bases left unmatched: 10. Written as DNA, the CDR3 is TGTGCCTGGAGTTCGTGGACTAGCGGGGGAGTGGGAGATACGCAGTATTTT. It is translated as CAWSSWTSGGVGDTQYF.

This chain joins TRBV30 and TRBJ1-4; 7 bases line up with TRBD1. The CDR3 has 15 residues. Germline V gene lookup returns CDR1 GTSNPN and CDR2 SVGIG (reference sequence). After removal of 1 base from V and 6 bases from J, the junction contained 8 bases not matched to a gene. The CDR3: CAWSGDTGVDEKLFF. DNA of the CDR3: TGTGCCTGGAGTGGTGACACAGGGGTCGATGAAAAACTGTTTTTT.

The rearrangement joins TRBV9 to TRBJ2-1, with D perhaps TRBD2 (5 bases). CDR1 is SGDLS, CDR2 YYNGEE, per germline. V was pared by 4 bases and J by 5 bases, with 13 bases between. The CDR3 sequence is 14 residues long. The CDR3 sequence: CASSLRAVNNEQFF. The CDR3 DNA reads as TGTGCCAGCAGCCTAAGAGCGGTTAACAATGAGCAGTTCTTC.

The V and J genes are TRBV19 and TRBJ1-2; 8 bases match TRBD1. The CDR3 runs to 13 residues. V was clipped by 9 bases and J by 3 bases; unmatched bases: 6. Germline loops: CDR1 LNHDA, CDR2 SQIVND (reference sequence). In DNA, the CDR3 is TGTGCCAGCAGCAGGGGGCTTGACTATGGCTACACCTTC. Residues: CASSRGLDYGYTF. Full variable domain (missing parts from reference TRBV19 and TRBJ1-2): DGGITQSPKYLFRKEGQNVTLSCEQNLNHDAMYWYRQDPGQGLRLIYYSQIVNDFQKGDIAEGYSVSREKKESFPLTVTSAQKNPTAFYLCASSRGLDYGYTFGSGTRLTVV.

The chain combines TRBV25-1 with TRBJ1-1; 7 nucleotides agree with TRBD1. Trimming removed 0 bases from V and 6 bases from J; junction bases left unmatched: 1. From germline, CDR1 is MGHDK and CDR2 SYGVNS. The CDR3 totals 13 residues. The CDR3 reads CASSEYRGSEAFF. CDR3 coding DNA: TGTGCCAGCAGTGAATACAGGGGGTCTGAAGCTTTCTTT.

CDR3 region: CATGLAGMADTQYF. The CDR3 DNA reads as TGTGCCACCGGACTAGCGGGAATGGCAGATACGCAGTATTTT. The rearrangement uses TRBV24-1 and TRBJ2-3; 12 bases map to TRBD2. Per the germline V gene, CDR1 is KGHDR and CDR2 is SFDVKD. The CDR3 covers 14 residues. V lost 9 bases, J lost 4 bases, and 4 bases stayed unmatched.

V and J are TRBV11-2 and TRBJ1-5, with 7 bases fitting TRBD1. The CDR3 sequence is 16 residues long. Germline loops: CDR1 SGHAT, CDR2 FQNNGV. The V gene end was trimmed by 1 base and the J gene end by 2 bases; junction bases not matched to a gene: 5. CDR3 sequence reads: CASSLGGTGGNQPQHF. The CDR3 DNA sequence: TGTGCCAGCAGCTTAGGAGGTACAGGGGGCAATCAGCCCCAGCATTTT.

This clone showed up just once. J is TRBJ1-3 and V is TRBV25-1; the D is unclear. V was pared by 0 bases and J by 4 bases, with 13 bases between. The CDR3 has 16 amino acids. In germline, CDR1 is MGHDK, CDR2 SYGVNS. The CDR3 region is CASSEYRGPVGNTIYF. CDR3 nucleotides: TGTGCCAGCAGTGAATACCGCGGGCCGGTGGGAAACACCATATATTTT.

The chain joins TRBV19 to TRBJ1-3; D is undetermined. Germline V gene data show CDR1 as LNHDA and CDR2 as SQIVND (reference sequence). Trimming took off 4 bases at V and 0 bases at J, with 10 bases between the two ends. This CDR3 is 15 amino acids long. The CDR3 loop reads CASSTQQSSGNTIYF. The DNA of the CDR3 is TGTGCCAGTAGTACCCAACAGAGCTCTGGAAACACCATATATTTT.

The chain employs TRBV6-4 and TRBJ2-3; D is perhaps TRBD2 (6 bases). The CDR3 runs to 15 residues. V was trimmed by 0 bases and J by 4 bases, leaving 11 bases between them. Germline CDR1 MRHNA, CDR2 SNTAGT. CDR3 loop: CASSDSGGLADTQYF. The CDR3 nucleotides read TGTGCCAGCAGTGACTCCGGGGGTTTGGCAGATACGCAGTATTTT.

The chain uses TRBV18 and TRBJ1-2; D possibly corresponds to TRBD1 (5 bases). Trimming left V 3 bases short and J 6 bases short, with 17 bases between. The CDR3 totals 15 residues. Germline V gives CDR1 KGHSH, CDR2 LQKENI. The CDR3 is CASSPQGALGHGYTF. CDR3 nucleotides: TGTGCCAGCTCACCGCAGGGCGCCTTAGGGCATGGCTACACCTTC.

J is TRBJ1-1 and V is TRBV11-1; 7 bases are shared with TRBD1. V lost 5 bases to trimming and J lost 1 base; unmatched junction nucleotides: 10. The CDR3 extends over 16 amino acids. Germline lookup yields CDR1 SGHAT and CDR2 FQDESV (reference sequence). CDR3 sequence: CASSPRQGGENTEAFF. The CDR3 bases are TGTGCCAGCAGCCCTCGACAGGGAGGCGAGAACACTGAAGCTTTCTTT.

The chain employs TRBV5-5 and TRBJ2-3, with D uncertain. Germline loops: CDR1 SGHKS, CDR2 YYEKEE (reference sequence). Trimming took off 1 base at V and 5 bases at J, with 5 bases between the two ends. The CDR3 spans 12 residues. Here the CDR3 reads CASSLSLDTQYF. CDR3 coding DNA: TGTGCCAGCAGCTTGAGCTTAGATACGCAGTATTTT.

The J gene is TRBJ2-7, the V gene TRBV18; 9 nucleotides agree with TRBD2. The germline CDR1 and CDR2 sequences are KGHSH and LQKENI. J gave up 1 base and V 0 bases, and 1 base lay outside the gene matches. The CDR3 covers 15 residues. The CDR3 DNA sequence: TGTGCCAGCTCACCACCTAGCGGGGGATCCTACGAGCAGTACTTC. Its protein is CASSPPSGGSYEQYF. Supplemented by reference TRBV18 and TRBJ2-7, the full variable domain reads NAGVMQNPRHLVRRRGQEARLRCSPMKGHSHVYWYRQLPEEGLKFMVYLQKENIIDESGMPKERFSAEFPKEGPSILRIQQVVRGDSAAYFCASSPPSGGSYEQYFGPGTRLTVT.

The chain has TRBV7-3 and TRBJ2-7; 7 nucleotides agree with TRBD1. Trimming removed 6 bases from V and 7 bases from J; junction bases left unmatched: 9. The V gene's germline CDR1 is SGHTA and CDR2 FQGTGA. The CDR3 contains 13 residues. The CDR3 bases are TGTGCCAGCAGTTTGGATACAGGGGTTGAGCAGTACTTC. It specifies CASSLDTGVEQYF.

J is TRBJ1-2 and V is TRBV30, with TRBD1 as a possible D gene (5 bases). Trimming shortened V by 1 base and J by 0 bases, and 9 bases separated the two germline ends. The CDR3 contains 14 residues. Germline CDR1 reads GTSNPN; CDR2 reads SVGIG (reference sequence). CDR3 in DNA: TGTGCCTGGAGTGGGCGGGGACCTAACTATGGCTACACCTTC. Translation gives CAWSGRGPNYGYTF.